The rows below give T cell receptor beta chains drawn from one sample of a study of blood T cell repertoires in COVID-19. The protocol was immunoSEQ multiplex PCR, while the TCRdb copy is restricted to in-frame clones and leaves out a portion. The sample has 200,000 to 250,000 clones; less than 85% are singletons. The specimen was peripheral blood. These receptors all stem from a woman older than 75 with active or convalescent COVID-19. Each CDR3 is given with its conserved first and last residue. Each record gives: D gene, clone size, J gene, V gene, CDR3 protein, CDR3 DNA. The D gene is left open where the match is weak. Where a row states a size, it is once, few, many or the class of an expanded clone; other rows omit it.

>-|-|TRBJ2-6|TRBV7-8
CASSHSRYGANVLTF
TGTGCCAGCAGCCACAGTAGGTATGGGGCCAACGTCCTGACTTTC
>-|-|TRBJ1-5|TRBV2
CASSDGNGDQPQHF
TGTGCCAGCAGTGACGGGAACGGGGATCAGCCCCAGCATTTT
>-|-|TRBJ1-1|TRBV12-3/TRBV12-4
CASSLAQGTEAFF
TGTGCCAGCAGTTTAGCGCAGGGCACCGAAGCTTTCTTT
>-|once|TRBJ2-7|TRBV18
CASSPGLAITTYEQYF
TGTGCCAGCTCACCAGGGCTAGCCATCACAACCTACGAGCAGTACTTC
>-|-|TRBJ1-6|TRBV19
CASSTGPAGSPLHF
TGTGCCAGTAGTACGGGCCCAGCAGGGTCACCCCTCCACTTT
>TRBD1|-|TRBJ2-4|TRBV15
CATSRAGQKLFLAKNIQYF
TGTGCCACCAGCAGAGCGGGACAGAAATTATTTCTAGCCAAAAACATTCAGTACTTC
>TRBD2|-|TRBJ2-1|TRBV4-1
CASSRAPSGYNEQFF
TGCGCCAGCAGCCGGGCGCCTAGCGGCTACAATGAGCAGTTCTTC
>TRBD1|-|TRBJ2-7|TRBV28
CASSQPGQGIYEQYF
TGTGCCAGCAGCCAGCCGGGACAGGGGATTTACGAGCAGTACTTC
>-|once|TRBJ1-2|TRBV24-1
CATSDSGRGNGYTF
TGTGCCACCAGTGATTCTGGGAGGGGTAATGGCTACACCTTC
>TRBD2|-|TRBJ2-3|TRBV6-5
CASSYYPSGGTDTQYF
TGTGCCAGCAGTTACTACCCGAGCGGGGGCACAGATACGCAGTATTTT
>TRBD1|few|TRBJ1-1|TRBV5-1
CASSTTGQGIAFF
TGCGCCAGCAGTACTACCGGACAGGGGATAGCTTTCTTT
>-|-|TRBJ1-6|TRBV10-3
CAISDRGGLPLHF
TGTGCCATCAGTGACAGGGGTGGTTTACCCCTCCACTTT
>-|few|TRBJ1-5|TRBV6-5
CASSYLGGGQPQHF
TGTGCCAGCAGTTACTTGGGGGGGGGCCAGCCCCAGCATTTT
>-|-|TRBJ2-5|TRBV30
CAWSTVVWRNQETQYF
TGTGCCTGGAGTACTGTGGTCTGGCGGAACCAAGAGACCCAGTACTTC
>-|-|TRBJ2-7|TRBV7-2
CASSLDGTVGPYEQYF
TGTGCCAGCAGCCTAGACGGGACTGTCGGCCCCTACGAGCAGTACTTC
>-|-|TRBJ1-1|TRBV7-2
CASSFWQGSTEAFF
TGTGCCAGCAGCTTTTGGCAGGGGAGCACTGAAGCTTTCTTT
>-|-|TRBJ2-5|TRBV7-9
CASSSYETQYF
TGTGCCAGCAGCTCCTACGAGACCCAGTACTTC
>TRBD2|-|TRBJ2-3|TRBV3-1/TRBV3-2
CASSQAGKRGPSDTQYF
TGTGCCAGCAGCCAAGCCGGAAAGCGGGGGCCATCAGATACGCAGTATTTT
>TRBD1|-|TRBJ2-3|TRBV6-4
CASSATGGVRNTQYF
TGTGCCAGCAGCGCAACAGGGGGCGTAAGGAATACGCAGTATTTT
>TRBD1|-|TRBJ1-2|TRBV18
CASSPWTGSNYGYTF
TGTGCCAGCTCACCCTGGACAGGTTCTAACTATGGCTACACCTTC
>-|-|TRBJ1-6|TRBV2
CASSRRGPGNSPLHF
TGTGCCAGCAGTCGCAGGGGCCCGGGCAATTCACCCCTCCACTTT
>-|-|TRBJ1-3|TRBV5-1
CASSSTGQDSGNTIYF
TGCGCCAGCAGCTCGACCGGACAAGACTCTGGAAACACCATATATTTT
>TRBD2|-|TRBJ2-1|TRBV6-5
CASSLAGGSNEQFF
TGTGCCAGCAGCTTAGCGGGAGGTAGCAATGAGCAGTTCTTC
>-|-|TRBJ1-6|TRBV5-1
CASSLEVPQSPLHF
TGCGCCAGCAGCTTGGAAGTCCCCCAGTCACCCCTCCACTTT
>-|-|TRBJ1-2|TRBV4-1
CASSQEGPLGHGYTF
TGCGCCAGCAGCCAAGAGGGGCCCTTAGGGCATGGCTACACCTTC
>-|-|TRBJ1-4|TRBV27
CASSSVGVRATNEKLFF
TGTGCCAGCAGTTCAGTGGGTGTGAGGGCAACTAATGAAAAACTGTTTTTT
>-|-|TRBJ2-6|TRBV5-1
CASSFDRAVSGANVLTF
TGCGCCAGCAGCTTTGACAGAGCAGTTTCTGGGGCCAACGTCCTGACTTTC
>-|-|TRBJ1-6|TRBV2
CASSVLGKANSPLHF
TGTGCCAGCAGTGTTTTGGGCAAGGCAAATTCACCCCTCCACTTT
>-|-|TRBJ2-3|TRBV5-4
CASSLGGLYTDTQYF
TGTGCCAGCAGCTTGGGGGGACTTTACACAGATACGCAGTATTTT
>-|-|TRBJ1-3|TRBV5-1
CASSASGFLSGNTIYF
TGCGCCAGCAGCGCCTCGGGGTTTCTATCTGGAAACACCATATATTTT
>TRBD1|-|TRBJ1-1|TRBV19
CASSLRRDSWGTEAFF
TGTGCCAGTAGTTTACGTCGGGACAGTTGGGGCACTGAAGCTTTCTTT
>TRBD2|-|TRBJ2-5|TRBV28
CASSLAGWSGQETQYF
TGTGCCAGCAGTCTAGCGGGATGGTCCGGCCAAGAGACCCAGTACTTC
>-|once|TRBJ2-3|TRBV29-1
CSVVTGDTQYF
TGCAGCGTTGTGACAGGCGATACGCAGTATTTT
>-|-|TRBJ1-2|TRBV28
CASSSTGKNYGYTF
TGTGCCAGCAGTTCAACAGGGAAGAACTATGGCTACACCTTC
>-|-|TRBJ2-7|TRBV15
CATSPGGQPYEQYF
TGTGCCACCAGCCCCGGAGGCCAACCCTACGAGCAGTACTTC
>-|-|TRBJ1-5|TRBV5-1
CASSLQAGGRPQHF
TGCGCCAGCAGCTTGCAAGCGGGGGGGCGGCCCCAGCATTTT
>-|-|TRBJ1-1|TRBV7-9
CASSFEWSGEAFF
TGTGCCAGCAGCTTCGAATGGTCAGGTGAAGCTTTCTTT
>TRBD2|-|TRBJ2-3|TRBV2
CASSGPSGGDPDTQYF
TGTGCCAGCAGTGGGCCTAGCGGTGGGGATCCAGATACGCAGTATTTT
>TRBD1|-|TRBJ1-5|TRBV28
CASSSATGGGSNQPQHF
TGTGCCAGCAGTTCGGCCACAGGGGGCGGTAGCAATCAGCCCCAGCATTTT
>-|-|TRBJ1-1|TRBV10-2
CASRETGETEAFF
TGCGCCAGCAGGGAGACAGGTGAGACTGAAGCTTTCTTT
>TRBD1|few|TRBJ1-3|TRBV11-2
CASSPDRLGNTIYF
TGTGCCAGCAGCCCGGACAGGCTGGGAAACACCATATATTTT
>TRBD1|once|TRBJ1-2|TRBV5-1
CASSWGTGQGAMYGYTF
TGCGCCAGCAGCTGGGGGACAGGACAGGGGGCGATGTATGGCTACACCTTC
>TRBD1|-|TRBJ2-1|TRBV12-3/TRBV12-4
CASSRDRASEQFF
TGTGCCAGCTCCAGGGACAGGGCGAGTGAGCAGTTCTTC